One sample yielded the 8 T cell receptor beta chains listed below, sequenced in a study of blood T cell repertoires in COVID-19. The data were produced by immunoSEQ multiplex PCR, yet TCRdb's version contains in-frame clones alone and is incomplete. The repertoire holds some 80,000 clones, with roughly four fifths as singletons. Source material: peripheral blood. The receptors come from a human donor in a cohort sampled during active COVID-19.

This chain links TRBV5-1 with TRBJ1-6, with TRBD1 matching 9 bases. Unmatched junction bases numbered 5, after V lost 4 bases and J lost 6 bases. Per germline, CDR1 SGHRS and CDR2 YFSETQ. The CDR3 extends over 15 amino acids. CDR3: CASSTGGMGNSPLHF. CDR3 in DNA: TGCGCCAGCAGCACAGGGGGCATGGGTAATTCACCCCTCCACTTT.

The chain joins TRBV27 to TRBJ2-5; D gene uncertain. V lost 2 bases and J 5 bases, leaving 9 bases between the germline ends. The germline gives CDR1 MNHEY, CDR2 SMNVEV (reference sequence). This CDR3 has 13 residues. The CDR3 coding sequence is TGTGCCAGCAGTTTAAGGCGTAGCGAGACCCAGTACTTC. Protein product: CASSLRRSETQYF.

The rearrangement joins TRBV18 to TRBJ1-1; D might be TRBD1 (6 bases). The CDR3 length is 16 residues. Germline loops: CDR1 KGHSH, CDR2 LQKENI. Trimming shortened V by 3 bases and J by 6 bases, and 20 bases separated the two germline ends. CDR3 sequence: CASSPSDPTGKPEAFF. CDR3 sequence (DNA): TGTGCCAGCTCACCGTCAGATCCGACAGGCAAACCTGAAGCTTTCTTT.

The genes are TRBV6-2 or TRBV6-3 and TRBJ2-2; 9 bases line up with TRBD2. The CDR3 consists of 16 residues. Germline V gene sequence: CDR1 MNHEY, CDR2 SVGEGT. Trimming removed 5 bases from V and 6 bases from J; junction bases left unmatched: 10. The CDR3 DNA sequence: TGTGCCAGCAGTATTGTTGCGGGGGGGCCTTCCGGGGAGCTGTTTTTT. This encodes CASSIVAGGPSGELFF.

The rearrangement joins TRBV6-1 to TRBJ1-2; weak D call: TRBD1 (5 bases). CDR1 MNHNS and CDR2 SASEGT come from the germline V gene. The CDR3 spans 12 residues. V was clipped by 3 bases and J by 5 bases, with 7 bases between them. Written as DNA, the CDR3 is TGTGCCAGCAGTGAGACAGCATATGGCTACACCTTC. Amino acid sequence: CASSETAYGYTF.

Only one count was recorded for this clone. The J gene is TRBJ2-4, the V gene TRBV7-2, with 9 bases lining up with TRBD1. The CDR3 totals 16 residues. In germline, CDR1 is SGHTA, CDR2 FQGNSA. Trimming at V came to 4 bases and at J to 5 bases, leaving 9 bases not matched to a gene. For the CDR3, the DNA is TGTGCCAGCAGCTCTTACTACAGGGGGCCGGAAAACATTCAGTACTTC. This codes for CASSSYYRGPENIQYF.

The J gene is TRBJ2-2, the V gene TRBV6-2 or TRBV6-3; D is unclear. The CDR3 is 14 amino acids. The V and J ends lost 5 bases and 0 bases respectively, with 7 bases between them. Germline CDR1 is MNHEY and CDR2 is SVGEGT. CDR3 loop: CASSTLANTGELFF. CDR3 nucleotides: TGTGCCAGCAGTACTCTGGCGAACACCGGGGAGCTGTTTTTT.

The chain combines TRBV5-4 with TRBJ2-5; 10 nucleotides line up with TRBD2. V trimming: 4 bases; J trimming: 3 bases; junction bases outside the gene matches: 3. Germline CDR1 is SGHNT and CDR2 is YYREEE (reference sequence). This CDR3 comprises 14 residues. CDR3 loop: CASSPGLAEETQYF. The CDR3 coding sequence is TGTGCCAGCAGCCCCGGACTAGCGGAAGAGACCCAGTACTTC.